The 9 T cell receptor beta chains listed next were all sequenced from one sample in a study of Ad26.COV2.S vaccination and SARS-CoV-2 variants. As for treatment: approximately 18 received Ad26.COV2.S at low or high dose, single or two shots; roughly 5 received placebo; per-sample allocation not given. Following the first vaccine or placebo injection, samples were taken on day 63. Assay used: immunoSEQ multiplex PCR; TCRdb lists only in-frame clones, some missing. The sample includes about 280,000 clones, about 90% of them seen just once. Source: peripheral blood, taken in a trial of Ad26.COV2.S vaccine versus placebo. The receptors stem from a person between 18 and 60 years old who received the Ad26.COV2.S COVID-19 vaccine or a placebo.

The chain links TRBV30 to TRBJ2-7; the D call may be TRBD1 or TRBD2 (6 bases each). The germline V gene encodes CDR1 GTSNPN and CDR2 SVGIG (reference sequence). Trimming pared 0 bases from V and 5 bases from J, leaving 17 bases between. CDR3 size: 15 residues. This chain's CDR3 is CAWSVWRGARNEQYF. The CDR3 DNA is TGTGCCTGGAGTGTATGGAGGGGGGCTCGAAACGAGCAGTACTTC.

The J gene is TRBJ2-1, the V gene TRBV5-1; perhaps TRBD2 as D (5 bases). This CDR3 has 15 amino acids. Trimming removed 0 bases from V and 7 bases from J, with 14 bases in between. Germline CDR1 reads SGHRS; CDR2 reads YFSETQ. The CDR3 sequence: CASSLDSPGVNEQFF. CDR3 DNA: TGCGCCAGCAGCTTGGACAGCCCCGGGGTGAATGAGCAGTTCTTC. Full variable domain (remainder filled in from reference TRBV5-1 and TRBJ2-1): KAGVTQTPRYLIKTRGQQVTLSCSPISGHRSVSWYQQTPGQGLQFLFEYFSETQRNKGNFPGRFSGRQFSNSRSEMNVSTLELGDSALYLCASSLDSPGVNEQFFGPGTRLTVL.

This clone was recorded once. This chain joins TRBV18 and TRBJ2-1; maybe TRBD2 (6 bases). The CDR3 covers 17 residues. Germline V gene sequence: CDR1 KGHSH, CDR2 LQKENI. The germline V and J ends were trimmed by 3 bases and 1 base, with 16 bases remaining between them. The CDR3 loop is CASSPLLAEASYNEQFF. The CDR3, as DNA: TGTGCCAGCTCACCTTTGTTAGCGGAGGCTTCCTACAATGAGCAGTTCTTC.

The V gene is TRBV19, the J gene TRBJ2-1; 15 bases are a match to TRBD2. CDR1 is LNHDA, CDR2 SQIVND, per germline (reference sequence). V was pared by 4 bases and J by 6 bases, with 7 bases of the junction left unmatched. The length of the CDR3 is 17 residues. CDR3: CASSTPGLAGGSNEQFF. For the CDR3, the DNA is TGTGCCAGTAGTACCCCGGGACTAGCGGGAGGTAGCAATGAGCAGTTCTTC.

This clone occurred once. This chain uses TRBV7-9 with TRBJ2-1, with TRBD1 as a possible D gene (5 bases). The CDR3 has 15 residues. Per germline, CDR1 SEHNR and CDR2 FQNEAQ (reference sequence). V lost 0 bases to trimming and J lost 6 bases, with 12 bases between them. In nucleotides, the CDR3 is TGTGCCAGCAGCTTAGCGCGAAGGGGATCCAATGAGCAGTTCTTC. Residues: CASSLARRGSNEQFF.

The chain has TRBV19 and TRBJ2-7; D is ambiguous. Looked up from germline, CDR1 is LNHDA and CDR2 is SQIVND (reference sequence). Trimming took 10 bases from V and 0 from J, leaving 25 bases between them. CDR3 size: 17 residues. The CDR3 loop reads CATTPVRPLPLSYEQYF. The CDR3 DNA reads TGTGCCACTACCCCCGTCAGGCCTCTACCCCTCTCCTACGAGCAGTACTTC.

This chain links TRBV7-8 with TRBJ2-2; TRBD1 agrees at 10 bases. V was pared by 3 bases and J by 5 bases, with 9 bases of the junction left unmatched. The CDR3 is 17 residues long. CDR1 is SGHVS, CDR2 FQNEAQ, per germline. CDR3 DNA: TGTGCCAGCAGCTTCGGGACAGGGGCGCCGATAACCGGGGAGCTGTTTTTT. Amino acids: CASSFGTGAPITGELFF.

The V call is TRBV3-1 (or the pseudogene TRBV3-2), the J call TRBJ2-2; D remains ambiguous. Germline CDR1 LGHDT, CDR2 YNNKEL (reference sequence). V was shortened by 3 bases and J by 5 bases, with 7 bases between the two germline ends. The CDR3 has 13 amino acids. The CDR3: CASSQSVTGELFF. The CDR3 coding sequence is TGTGCCAGCAGCCAGAGTGTTACCGGGGAGCTGTTTTTT.

The chain uses TRBV5-1 and TRBJ2-5, with a tentative D call TRBD2 (7 bases). The CDR3 runs 16 residues. Between the trimmed V and J ends, which lost 2 bases and 4 bases, there was a span of 18 bases. From germline, CDR1 is SGHRS and CDR2 YFSETQ. The CDR3, as DNA: TGCGCCAGCAGCTTTTCGGGCGGGGGCATTAGAGAGACCCAGTACTTC. As protein: CASSFSGGGIRETQYF.